This TCR beta chain was sequenced during a study of T cells in Graves' hyperthyroidism and ophthalmopathy. Study-level findings and limits: Stable hyperthyroidism was separated from ophthalmopathy by a model based on 13 V-J features. Ophthalmopathy onset followed model prediction by a median roughly 6.5 months.

Amplified TCR beta CDR3 regions came from RNA transcripts. The HTBI set primed first-round TCR CDR3 RT-PCR. TCRdb fed the multiplex PCR reads into MiXCR, producing one record per CDR3 protein. The sample lists hundreds of thousands of distinct CDR3 sequences, roughly 22% seen once, with approximately 49% in the top ten. V shed 8 bases and J 5 bases; nucleotides not matched to a gene: 6. The CDR3 covers 12 residues. Each diagnosis drew on symptoms, thyroxine, TRAb, thyroid ultrasound and orbital computed tomography findings. PBMCs were sourced from roughly 9.7 ml fresh peripheral blood. In this sample, this clonotype turned up many times. Its antigen is unknown.

The receptor's source is a woman between 65 and 79 years old with Graves' ophthalmopathy. The gene calls are TRBV12-3 or TRBV12-4 and TRBJ2-7; TRBD2 agrees at 7 bases. Sequencing was performed on blood. The CDR3 here is CASRTSADEQYF. As DNA, the CDR3 is TGTGCCAGCCGTACTAGCGCCGACGAGCAGTACTTC.